These 5 T cell receptor beta chains originate from one sample sequenced in a study of T cells in women clearing cervical HPV infection. Method: immunoSEQ multiplex PCR; TCRdb's copy keeps in-frame clones and lacks some. The sample table sets out some 30,000 clones. The sequenced sample consisted of blood buffy coat. Receptors originate from a woman between 18 and 75 years old with a cervical HPV16 infection that either progressed to CIN3+ or cleared (not recorded which).

Note on this clone: The CDR3 goes on 3 residues after the read ends, and that part is filled in from the germline J gene. V is TRBV7-6 and J is TRBJ2-2, with a tentative D call TRBD1 (5 bases). The V gene's germline CDR1 is SGHVS and CDR2 FNYEAQ. V was trimmed by 1 base and J by 3 bases, leaving 6 bases between them. The CDR3 is 14 amino acids. CDR3 DNA, as far as it was read: TGTGCCAGCAGCTTAGAGGGGCACACCGGGGAG. Protein sequence: CASSLEGHTGE. The whole CDR3 protein is CASSLEGHTGELFF.

A word on this clone: Read sequence stops 3 residues before the CDR3 end, and the germline J gene provides the missing end. The chain combines TRBV6-2 or TRBV6-3 with TRBJ1-2, with a weak D call TRBD1 (5 bases). Germline V CDR1 and CDR2: MNHEY, SVGEGT. The CDR3 consists of 13 residues. CDR3 sequence: CASSLAGMNDYTF. The part of the CDR3 DNA that was read is TGTGCCAGCAGTCTGGCAGGGATGAATGAC.

Turning to this clone: The read ends 3 residues early relative to the CDR3; the germline J gene fills the gap. V usage is TRBV2 and J usage is TRBJ2-5, with 8 bases lining up with TRBD2. The V segment lost 6 bases and the J segment 5 bases; nucleotides outside the gene matches: 8. The CDR3 spans 14 residues. Germline-derived CDR1 and CDR2 are SNHLY and FYNNEI. The covered CDR3 bases are TGTGCCAGCAGCGCCGGGACTAGTCGGGAGACC. Translation gives CASSAGTSRET. The entire CDR3 sequence reads CASSAGTSRETQYF.

A word on this clone: The CDR3 goes on 3 residues after the read ends, and that part is filled in from the germline J gene. This chain links TRBV28 with TRBJ1-3, with 10 bases aligning to TRBD1. The CDR3 spans 18 residues. With V trimmed by 1 base and J by 1 base, 7 bases remained unmatched. CDR1 and CDR2 (germline): MDHEN, SYDVKM. Incomplete CDR3 DNA: TGTGCCAGCAGTTTATTGGGACAGGGGTTAACATCTGGAAACACC. Translation gives CASSLLGQGLTSGNT. The complete CDR3 protein is CASSLLGQGLTSGNTIYF.

Turning to this clone: The read terminates 3 residues ahead of where the CDR3 ends, so the germline J gene completes it. V gene TRBV19 combines with J gene TRBJ2-2, with a possible D match to TRBD1 (6 bases). CDR1 LNHDA and CDR2 SQIVND come from the germline V gene (reference sequence). The CDR3 consists of 14 residues. The sequenced CDR3 bases are TGTGCCAGTAGTACCGGACAGCGCTCGGAAAAG. Amino acid sequence: CASSTGQRSEK. The whole CDR3 sequence reads CASSTGQRSEKLFF.